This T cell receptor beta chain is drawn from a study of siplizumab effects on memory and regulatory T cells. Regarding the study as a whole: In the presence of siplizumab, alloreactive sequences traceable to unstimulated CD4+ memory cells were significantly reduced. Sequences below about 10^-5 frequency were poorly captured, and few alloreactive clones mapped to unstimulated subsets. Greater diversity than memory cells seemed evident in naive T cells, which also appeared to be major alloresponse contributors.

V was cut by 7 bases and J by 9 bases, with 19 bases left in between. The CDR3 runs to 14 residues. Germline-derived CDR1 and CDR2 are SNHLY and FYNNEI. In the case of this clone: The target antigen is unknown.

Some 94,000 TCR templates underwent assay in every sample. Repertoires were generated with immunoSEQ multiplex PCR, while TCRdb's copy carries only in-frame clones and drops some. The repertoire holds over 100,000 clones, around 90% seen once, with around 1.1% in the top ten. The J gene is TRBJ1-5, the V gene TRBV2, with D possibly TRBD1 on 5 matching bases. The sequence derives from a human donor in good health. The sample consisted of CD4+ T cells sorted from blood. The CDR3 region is CASTGEGGTGPQHF. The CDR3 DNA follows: TGTGCCAGCACCGGAGAAGGAGGGACGGGGCCCCAGCATTTT.